This T cell receptor beta chain was sequenced in a study of blood T cell repertoires in COVID-19. Whole-study context: The United States, Italy and Spain were the sources of the acute and convalescent COVID-19 samples. The cDNA or gDNA used as material had been derived from T cells, B-cell-depleted T cells, or PBMCs.

The CDR3 totals 13 residues. V lost 1 base and J 3 bases, leaving 7 bases between the germline ends. The germline CDR1 and CDR2 sequences are SGDLS and YYNGEE. Original analysis: Estimation of nucleated cell counts was performed using reference gene primer amplification. Only in-frame clones appear in the TCRdb table, and some are missing; sequencing was by immunoSEQ multiplex PCR. V and J calls and clone size are as listed in that table; D and trimming were resolved from the DNA. The sample holds approximately 93,000 clones, approximately 77% seen once. Material: peripheral blood. The source of this sequence is an elderly woman with acute or convalescent COVID-19. This chain joins TRBV9 and TRBJ1-2; a possible D gene is TRBD1 (6 bases). This CDR3 reads CASSVTGYYGYTF. CDR3 coding DNA: TGTGCCAGCAGCGTAACAGGGTACTATGGCTACACCTTC.